Described below is a single T cell receptor (beta chain) sequence and its context. The data are from a study of blood T cell repertoires in COVID-19. V was clipped by 6 bases and J by 0 bases; unmatched bases: 5. The CDR3 runs 16 residues. The V gene's germline CDR1 is ENHRY and CDR2 SYGVKD. TCRdb keeps only in-frame clones here, not all; method: immunoSEQ multiplex PCR. The table lists 100,000 or so clones, around 94% of them singletons. The gene calls are TRBV10-3 and TRBJ2-1; 10 bases match TRBD2. The sequence was obtained from a man aged 50 to 59 with active COVID-19. The sequenced sample was peripheral blood. This chain's CDR3 is CAIRGAGGSSYNEQFF. The CDR3 bases are TGTGCCATCAGGGGAGCGGGAGGGAGCTCCTACAATGAGCAGTTCTTC.